Given below is one TCR beta chain in context. As originally analysed: Quantification of nucleated cells was approximated via reference gene primer amplification. Sequencing was performed with immunoSEQ multiplex PCR; in TCRdb, only in-frame clones are kept and a portion is missing. From that table come the V and J calls and clone size; the DNA was used to work out D and trimming. The table includes about 140,000 clones, 60% to 85% detected once. The entry originates in a study of blood T cell repertoires in COVID-19. The overall study: Specimens from acute and convalescent COVID-19 originated in the United States, Italy and Spain. Sample material is recorded as cDNA or gDNA derived from T cells, B-cell-depleted T cells, or PBMCs.

The V and J ends lost 8 bases and 7 bases respectively, with 18 bases between them. Germline V gene sequence: CDR1 SQVTM, CDR2 ANQGSEA. This CDR3 is 13 amino acids long. Source material: peripheral blood. The genes are TRBV29-1 and TRBJ2-1; no definite D call. This clonotype was obtained from a woman aged 80 or over with active or convalescent COVID-19. The CDR3 loop reads CSSLSEARNEQFF. The CDR3 DNA reads as TGCAGCTCCCTCTCTGAGGCTCGTAATGAGCAGTTCTTC.